The table lists the clone carrying this T cell receptor (beta chain) with many counts. Researchers took RNA transcripts and amplified the TCR beta CDR3 regions from them. Carried out on the TCR CDR3, a first-round RT-PCR used the HTBI primer set. TCRdb fed the multiplex PCR reads into MiXCR, producing one record per CDR3 protein. The table lists fewer than 600,000 distinct CDR3 sequences, around an eighth of them singletons. These data belong to a study of T cells in Graves' hyperthyroidism and ophthalmopathy. This CDR3 contains 16 residues. V gave up 1 base and J gave up 2 bases, with 13 bases separating them. The germline gives CDR1 SGHDN, CDR2 FVKESK. Orbital computed tomography, thyroid ultrasound, serum thyroxine and TRAb, and clinical symptoms together informed the diagnoses.

Sequenced sample: blood. This TCR was recovered from a woman aged 18-29 years with Graves' hyperthyroidism. The chain combines TRBV14 with TRBJ2-3, with D possibly being TRBD2 (6 bases). The CDR3 DNA is TGTGCCAGCAGCCAAGTTGGGCGGGGATTCACAGATACGCAGTATTTT. Amino acids: CASSQVGRGFTDTQYF.